A single sample gave rise to the 22 T cell receptor beta chains below, sequenced in a study of T-cell memory formation after mild COVID-19. TCRdb recomputed calls from the 5' RACE reads with MiXCR, one row per CDR3 protein. Seen here are about 350,000 distinct CDR3 sequences, around an eighth observed once, and the top ten hold less than 25%. The specimen sequenced was PBMCs or a T cell subset sorted from them (not recorded which). These receptors were taken from a man aged 18-30 years who had mild COVID-19 (a few samples of this study predate the infection). Cell type and time point are not known.

This clonotype has only a few counts. The gene calls are TRBV5-1 and TRBJ1-2; D not resolved. The CDR3 covers 14 residues. V lost 4 bases and J lost 4, with 14 bases in between. Germline loops: CDR1 SGHRS, CDR2 YFSETQ. The CDR3 nucleotides are TGCGCCAGCAGCCGGACGCAAGGGAGCTATGGCTACACCTTC. It translates to CASSRTQGSYGYTF. Using reference TRBV5-1 and TRBJ1-2 for the parts outside the CDR3, the full variable domain is KAGVTQTPRYLIKTRGQQVTLSCSPISGHRSVSWYQQTPGQGLQFLFEYFSETQRNKGNFPGRFSGRQFSNSRSEMNVSTLELGDSALYLCASSRTQGSYGYTFGSGTRLTVV.

V and J are TRBV12-3 or TRBV12-4 and TRBJ1-6; D remains unclear. V gave up 6 bases and J gave up 9 bases, with 9 bases separating them. The CDR3 is made up of 12 amino acids. The CDR3 sequence: CASSMRGSPLHF. CDR3 DNA sequence: TGTGCCAGCAGCATGCGGGGTTCACCCCTCCACTTT.

The table lists this clonotype with a few counts. V usage is TRBV19 and J usage is TRBJ2-3; D gene ambiguous. Germline CDR1 reads LNHDA; CDR2 reads SQIVND (reference sequence). CDR3 length: 15 residues. The ends were cut back, 0 bases at V and 1 base at J, with 8 bases in the middle. The CDR3, as DNA: TGTGCCAGTAGTATAGATCTCGCCGGCACAGATACGCAGTATTTT. Amino acids: CASSIDLAGTDTQYF. The full variable domain, rest sourced from reference TRBV19 and TRBJ2-3, is DGGITQSPKYLFRKEGQNVTLSCEQNLNHDAMYWYRQDPGQGLRLIYYSQIVNDFQKGDIAEGYSVSREKKESFPLTVTSAQKNPTAFYLCASSIDLAGTDTQYFGPGTRLTVL.

The chain couples TRBV10-3 to TRBJ2-6, with D hard to call. Germline assignment: CDR1 ENHRY and CDR2 SYGVKD. Trimming stripped 10 bases from V and 4 bases from J, with 11 bases between. This CDR3 is built from 13 residues. For the CDR3, the DNA is TGTGCCACCAAGGAAGGGGGGGCCAACGTCCTGACTTTC. It yields the protein CATKEGGANVLTF.

This clonotype was seen only a few times. V usage is TRBV25-1 and J usage is TRBJ2-3; D remains ambiguous. Germline V gene sequence: CDR1 MGHDK, CDR2 SYGVNS. V lost 3 bases to trimming and J lost 0 bases, with 4 bases between them. The CDR3 has 13 residues. CDR3 in amino acids: CASSEFSTDTQYF. The CDR3, as DNA: TGTGCCAGCAGTGAGTTTAGCACAGATACGCAGTATTTT.

The chain is built from TRBV20-1 and TRBJ1-2; 7 nucleotides match TRBD1. This CDR3 contains 15 residues. V shed 5 bases, J shed 6 bases, and the junction held 15 bases outside the gene matches. Per germline, CDR1 DFQATT and CDR2 SNEGSKA (reference sequence). The CDR3, as DNA: TGCAGTGCTTTTAACCCTGGACAGGTGGTAGATGGCTACACCTTC. It yields the protein CSAFNPGQVVDGYTF.

In its sample, this clonotype was seen a few times. V gene TRBV20-1 combines with J gene TRBJ2-7; D gene uncertain. With 4 bases removed from V and 1 base from J, the gap between germline ends came to 14 bases. The germline V gene has CDR1 DFQATT and CDR2 SNEGSKA (reference sequence). The CDR3 sequence is 14 residues long. The CDR3 region is CSATTLDGSYEQYV. CDR3 DNA sequence: TGCAGTGCTACGACTCTAGACGGTTCCTACGAGCAGTACGTC.

The chain carries TRBV9 and TRBJ1-1; perhaps TRBD1 as D (6 bases). From germline, CDR1 is SGDLS and CDR2 YYNGEE. Trimming stripped 0 bases from V and 7 bases from J, with 10 bases between. The CDR3 runs 13 residues. The CDR3 DNA reads as TGTGCCAGCAGCGTAGCAGGGGTAGGTGAAGCTTTCTTT. Protein sequence: CASSVAGVGEAFF.

This clonotype is a singleton in its sample. The rearrangement links TRBV9 to TRBJ1-1; TRBD1 agrees at 9 bases. CDR1 SGDLS and CDR2 YYNGEE come from the germline V gene. This CDR3 is 15 amino acids long. The junction had 6 bases not matched to a gene; V was cut back by 5 bases and J by 1 base. CDR3 residues: CASRAPGQGNTEAFF. The CDR3 nucleotides read TGTGCCAGCAGAGCCCCGGGACAGGGGAACACTGAAGCTTTCTTT.

This clonotype showed up many times. J is TRBJ1-1 and V is TRBV20-1; D is unresolved. Trimming shortened V by 2 bases and J by 0 bases, and 22 bases separated the two germline ends. Germline values: CDR1 DFQATT, CDR2 SNEGSKA (reference sequence). The CDR3 runs 18 residues. CDR3 DNA: TGCAGTGCTAGAAGATCGGTGGAACACCTAAACATGAACACTGAAGCTTTCTTT. Translation gives CSARRSVEHLNMNTEAFF.

This rearrangement joins TRBV5-1 to TRBJ2-3, with D perhaps TRBD1 (6 bases). The CDR3 has 16 residues. Germline CDR1 SGHRS, CDR2 YFSETQ. Trimming removed 0 bases at V and 1 base at J, with 12 bases between. CDR3 sequence: CASSLGYRVGTDTQYF. The CDR3 coding sequence is TGCGCCAGCAGCTTGGGGTACAGGGTGGGCACAGATACGCAGTATTTT.

This clonotype was recorded many times. V is TRBV6-6 and J is TRBJ2-1, with D possibly TRBD1 on 6 matching bases. Germline CDR1 is MNHNY and CDR2 is SVGAGI (reference sequence). Trimming cost V 0 bases and J 6 bases, with 12 bases left between them. CDR3 length: 15 residues. The CDR3 loop reads CASSYSNRVVNEQFF. As DNA, the CDR3 is TGTGCCAGCAGTTACTCAAACAGGGTGGTCAATGAGCAGTTCTTC.

With respect to this clonotype: One junction end disagrees with the germline gene, perhaps due to a read error. The V gene is TRBV9, the J gene TRBJ2-7; D assignment may be TRBD1 or TRBD2 (5 bases each). The CDR3 length is 14 residues. CDR1 and CDR2 from the germline V gene are SGDLS and YYNGEE. In nucleotides, the CDR3 is TGTGCCAGCAGCGCCGCAACGGGGCCTTCCGAGAAGTACTTC. It encodes CASSAATGPSEKYF.

This clonotype was detected only a few times. The CDR3: CASSPLPSGGPIDTQYF. CDR3 nucleotides: TGTGCCAGTAGTCCCCTACCAAGCGGGGGGCCGATAGATACGCAGTATTTT. The chain joins TRBV19 to TRBJ2-3; 9 bases are a match to TRBD2. The germline gives CDR1 LNHDA, CDR2 SQIVND (reference sequence). The CDR3 runs to 17 residues. The ends lost 5 bases at V and 5 bases at J; junction bases unmatched: 14.

This clonotype was found a few times. The V and J genes are TRBV5-5 and TRBJ2-2; the D gene could be TRBD1 or TRBD2 (5 bases each). The CDR3 extends over 16 amino acids. Germline V gene lookup returns CDR1 SGHKS and CDR2 YYEKEE (reference sequence). Trimming left V 2 bases short and J 0 bases short, with 11 bases between. CDR3 protein: CASSFVLGANTGELFF. In nucleotides, the CDR3 is TGTGCCAGCAGCTTCGTTCTGGGGGCGAACACCGGGGAGCTGTTTTTT.

The chain couples TRBV27 to TRBJ1-2, with D possibly TRBD1 on 5 matching bases. The CDR3 totals 14 residues. Per germline, CDR1 MNHEY and CDR2 SMNVEV (reference sequence). Trimming took 6 bases from V and 5 from J, leaving 16 bases between them. The CDR3 DNA sequence: TGTGCCAGCAGGACCACTGGGGCAGGGTATGGCTACACCTTC. Its translation is CASRTTGAGYGYTF.

This clonotype was detected only a few times. The rearrangement uses TRBV7-9 and TRBJ2-1; a possible D gene is TRBD2 (5 bases). The length of the CDR3 is 14 residues. Trimming took 1 base from V and 7 from J, leaving 11 bases between them. The germline gives CDR1 SEHNR, CDR2 FQNEAQ (reference sequence). In DNA, the CDR3 is TGTGCCAGCAGCTTAGGGGTAAGGAGGAATGAGCAGTTCTTC. Amino acids: CASSLGVRRNEQFF.

This clonotype was observed a few times. The V and J genes are TRBV27 and TRBJ2-7, with TRBD1 matching 11 bases. The CDR3 consists of 15 residues. In germline, CDR1 is MNHEY, CDR2 SMNVEV (reference sequence). Trimming cost V 6 bases and J 3 bases; bases outside gene matches: 7. The CDR3 protein is CASSKPGQGVYEQYF. CDR3 DNA sequence: TGTGCCAGCAGCAAACCGGGACAGGGGGTCTACGAGCAGTACTTC.

This clonotype was observed many times. The chain couples TRBV30 to TRBJ2-7, with TRBD1 matching 9 bases. Germline V gene lookup returns CDR1 GTSNPN and CDR2 SVGIG (reference sequence). J gave up 2 bases and V 4 bases, and 9 bases lay outside the gene matches. The CDR3 loop spans 15 amino acids. The CDR3 region is CAWKGDREGAYEQYF. The CDR3 DNA follows: TGTGCCTGGAAGGGGGACAGGGAGGGGGCCTACGAGCAGTACTTC.

The V call is TRBV28, the J call TRBJ2-1; D perhaps matches TRBD1 (5 bases). CDR3 length: 10 residues. The V end was cut by 6 bases, the J end by 13 bases, with 10 bases between. The V gene's germline CDR1 is MDHEN and CDR2 SYDVKM. The CDR3 loop is CASRDKRQFF. The CDR3 DNA sequence: TGTGCCAGCAGGGACAAAAGACAGTTCTTC.

This clonotype was seen a few times. The chain couples TRBV4-2 to TRBJ1-6; D unresolved. Trimming shortened V by 1 base and J by 6 bases, and 7 bases separated the two germline ends. Germline V CDR1 and CDR2: LGHNA, YNFKEQ. CDR3 length: 14 amino acids. CDR3 sequence reads: CASSQVGINSPLHF. The DNA of the CDR3 is TGTGCCAGCAGCCAAGTCGGAATTAATTCACCCCTCCACTTT.

The rearrangement links TRBV28 to TRBJ2-7, with D perhaps being TRBD1 or TRBD2 (5 bases each). Trimming left V 8 bases short and J 0 bases short, with 11 bases between. Germline-derived CDR1 and CDR2 are MDHEN and SYDVKM. CDR3 size: 13 residues. Written as DNA, the CDR3 is TGTGCCAGCCGCGCAGGGAGCTCCTACGAGCAGTACGTC. Translation: CASRAGSSYEQYV.